A selection of T cell receptor beta chains follows, all from one sample in a study of T cell responses to AZD1222 COVID-19 vaccine. Repertoires were generated with immunoSEQ multiplex PCR, while TCRdb's copy carries only in-frame clones and drops some. Here the sample spans 120,000 or so clones, over 75% being singletons. The specimen was peripheral blood, collected on day 0 of AZD1222 vaccination. These receptors originate from an adult in good health. The CDR3 runs from the conserved cysteine through the conserved F or W. Each record gives: V gene, clone size, J gene, D gene, CDR3 protein, CDR3 DNA. D genes are given only for firm matches. A clone size is listed for some rows: how often the clone was seen (once, few, many), or a class if it is expanded.

V: TRBV14
size: few
J: TRBJ1-2
D: -
CDR3: CASSQQRGGNYGYTF
DNA: TGTGCCAGCAGCCAACAAAGAGGGGGGAACTATGGCTACACCTTC

V: TRBV5-1
size: -
J: TRBJ2-7
D: TRBD1
CDR3: CASSLETGAAYEQYF
DNA: TGCGCCAGCAGCTTGGAAACAGGGGCTGCCTACGAGCAGTACTTC

V: TRBV18
size: once
J: TRBJ1-1
D: -
CDR3: CASSPGFGTEAFF
DNA: TGTGCCAGCTCACCAGGGTTCGGCACTGAAGCTTTCTTT

V: TRBV7-2
size: once
J: TRBJ1-2
D: TRBD1
CDR3: CASSSLGLNRGGDYGYTF
DNA: TGTGCCAGCAGCTCCCTCGGGCTAAACAGGGGAGGGGACTATGGCTACACCTTC

V: TRBV5-1
size: -
J: TRBJ2-5
D: -
CDR3: CASSLDKGTQYF
DNA: TGCGCCAGCAGCTTGGACAAAGGGACCCAGTACTTC

V: TRBV14
size: once
J: TRBJ2-7
D: TRBD2
CDR3: CASSQSGRPGEQYF
DNA: TGTGCCAGCAGCCAGAGCGGGAGGCCTGGGGAGCAGTACTTC

V: TRBV10-3
size: -
J: TRBJ1-1
D: -
CDR3: CAIRDTGMNTEAFF
DNA: TGTGCCATCAGGGATACAGGGATGAACACTGAAGCTTTCTTT

V: TRBV7-2
size: once
J: TRBJ2-4
D: -
CDR3: CASSLISNIQYF
DNA: TGTGCCAGCAGCTTAATCTCAAACATTCAGTACTTC

V: TRBV7-2
size: -
J: TRBJ2-7
D: -
CDR3: CASSLGIQTPVGYF
DNA: TGTGCCAGCAGCTTAGGTATACAGACGCCCGTAGGGTACTTC

V: TRBV12-5
size: -
J: TRBJ2-5
D: TRBD1
CDR3: CANKQGRGEETQYF
DNA: TGTGCTAACAAACAGGGGCGAGGGGAAGAGACCCAGTACTTC

V: TRBV7-3
size: -
J: TRBJ2-7
D: TRBD1
CDR3: CASRTADRAYYEQYF
DNA: TGTGCCAGCAGAACTGCCGACAGGGCTTACTACGAGCAGTACTTC

V: TRBV6-2/TRBV6-3
size: -
J: TRBJ1-5
D: -
CDR3: CASSYGSGGRQPQHF
DNA: TGTGCCAGCAGTTACGGCTCGGGGGGCAGGCAGCCCCAGCATTTT

V: TRBV28
size: -
J: TRBJ1-2
D: -
CDR3: CASSLGGNYGYTF
DNA: TGTGCCAGCAGTTTAGGGGGTAATTATGGCTACACCTTC

V: TRBV11-2
size: -
J: TRBJ2-1
D: -
CDR3: CASRHGMGEQFF
DNA: TGTGCCAGCAGACATGGGATGGGTGAGCAGTTCTTC

V: TRBV19
size: -
J: TRBJ2-3
D: TRBD2
CDR3: CASSRRLAGATDTQYF
DNA: TGTGCCAGTAGTCGCCGACTAGCGGGAGCGACAGATACGCAGTATTTT

V: TRBV18
size: -
J: TRBJ2-1
D: TRBD1
CDR3: CASSNGGTGNEQFF
DNA: TGTGCCAGCTCAAACGGGGGGACAGGGAATGAGCAGTTCTTC

V: TRBV20-1
size: once
J: TRBJ1-2
D: -
CDR3: CSAAGGYTF
DNA: TGCAGTGCTGCCGGCGGCTACACCTTC

V: TRBV14
size: -
J: TRBJ1-2
D: TRBD1
CDR3: CASSQDLKQGAGYTF
DNA: TGTGCCAGCAGCCAAGATCTAAAACAGGGGGCTGGCTACACCTTC

V: TRBV11-2
size: -
J: TRBJ2-7
D: TRBD1
CDR3: CASSLAGTGTYEQYF
DNA: TGTGCCAGCAGCTTAGCCGGGACAGGTACCTACGAGCAGTACTTC

V: TRBV4-3
size: once
J: TRBJ2-2
D: -
CDR3: CASSQEIQVPELFF
DNA: TGCGCCAGCAGCCAAGAGATTCAAGTTCCCGAGCTGTTTTTT

V: TRBV6-5
size: -
J: TRBJ1-1
D: -
CDR3: CASRPETNTEAFF
DNA: TGTGCCAGCAGACCCGAAACGAACACTGAAGCTTTCTTT

V: TRBV4-1
size: -
J: TRBJ1-3
D: -
CDR3: CASKSQGGRNTIYF
DNA: TGCGCCAGTAAGAGTCAGGGAGGGAGAAACACCATATATTTT

V: TRBV5-1
size: -
J: TRBJ2-1
D: TRBD2
CDR3: CASSLVGGAYNEQFF
DNA: TGCGCCAGCAGCTTGGTCGGGGGGGCCTACAATGAGCAGTTCTTC

V: TRBV7-2
size: -
J: TRBJ1-5
D: TRBD1
CDR3: CASSPRGTGNQPQHF
DNA: TGTGCCAGCAGCCCTAGAGGGACAGGCAATCAGCCCCAGCATTTT

V: TRBV11-2
size: -
J: TRBJ2-3
D: TRBD2
CDR3: CASSRTGAGGGVYTQYF
DNA: TGTGCCAGCAGCCGTACTGGGGCGGGAGGGGGTGTGTATACGCAGTATTTT

V: TRBV6-2/TRBV6-3
size: -
J: TRBJ1-1
D: -
CDR3: CASSYRSKMNTEAFF
DNA: TGTGCCAGCAGTTACCGGTCGAAGATGAACACTGAAGCTTTCTTT

V: TRBV5-6
size: -
J: TRBJ1-4
D: -
CDR3: CASSRLGPATNEKLFF
DNA: TGTGCCAGCAGCCGCCTCGGCCCTGCAACTAATGAAAAACTGTTTTTT

V: TRBV13
size: -
J: TRBJ1-2
D: -
CDR3: CASSTRRINYGYTF
DNA: TGTGCCAGCAGCACCCGACGGATTAACTATGGCTACACCTTC

V: TRBV28
size: -
J: TRBJ1-5
D: TRBD1
CDR3: CASSQDRGNQPQHF
DNA: TGTGCCAGCAGTCAGGACAGGGGCAATCAGCCCCAGCATTTT

V: TRBV3-1/TRBV3-2
size: -
J: TRBJ2-7
D: -
CDR3: CASSQGRTTHEQYF
DNA: TGTGCCAGCAGCCAGGGACGCACGACCCACGAGCAGTACTTC

V: TRBV19
size: -
J: TRBJ2-5
D: TRBD1
CDR3: CASNRGSQETQYF
DNA: TGTGCCAGTAACAGGGGTTCCCAAGAGACCCAGTACTTC

V: TRBV4-2
size: -
J: TRBJ2-7
D: TRBD1
CDR3: CASSQEGTGRFYEQYF
DNA: TGTGCCAGCAGCCAAGAGGGGACAGGGCGTTTCTACGAGCAGTACTTC

V: TRBV10-3
size: -
J: TRBJ2-5
D: -
CDR3: CAISEGGLGTQYF
DNA: TGTGCCATCAGTGAGGGGGGGTTGGGGACCCAGTACTTC

V: TRBV18
size: -
J: TRBJ1-3
D: TRBD1
CDR3: CASSPDRANTIYF
DNA: TGTGCCAGCTCACCCGACAGGGCCAACACCATATATTTT

V: TRBV9
size: -
J: TRBJ2-7
D: -
CDR3: CASSVEPEAGEQYF
DNA: TGTGCCAGCAGCGTAGAACCAGAGGCCGGCGAGCAGTACTTC

V: TRBV25-1
size: once
J: TRBJ1-2
D: -
CDR3: CASSDYYGYTF
DNA: TGTGCCAGCAGTGACTACTATGGCTACACCTTC

V: TRBV27
size: -
J: TRBJ1-1
D: -
CDR3: CASFFTPTYRNEAFF
DNA: TGTGCCAGCTTCTTTACACCAACTTACCGAAATGAAGCTTTCTTT

V: TRBV13
size: -
J: TRBJ2-7
D: -
CDR3: CASSLLSWGPGQYF
DNA: TGTGCCAGCAGCTTATTGTCCTGGGGCCCAGGGCAGTACTTC

V: TRBV7-2
size: once
J: TRBJ1-4
D: TRBD1
CDR3: CASSAIPGGNEKLFF
DNA: TGTGCCAGCAGCGCCATACCAGGGGGGAATGAAAAACTGTTTTTT

V: TRBV9
size: -
J: TRBJ2-3
D: TRBD1
CDR3: CASSPGQGTDTQYF
DNA: TGTGCCAGCAGCCCCGGACAGGGGACAGATACGCAGTATTTT

V: TRBV23-1
size: -
J: TRBJ1-4
D: -
CDR3: CASSQYVSREGNEKLFF
DNA: TGCGCCAGCAGTCAATACGTATCGAGAGAGGGGAATGAAAAACTGTTTTTT

V: TRBV24-1
size: -
J: TRBJ2-1
D: TRBD2
CDR3: CATSDPGVSGAGKYNEQFF
DNA: TGTGCCACCAGTGATCCCGGTGTTAGTGGAGCGGGAAAATACAATGAGCAGTTCTTC

V: TRBV6-5
size: -
J: TRBJ1-5
D: -
CDR3: CATRSQGIHQPQHF
DNA: TGTGCCACCCGCTCACAGGGTATACATCAGCCCCAGCATTTT

V: TRBV11-2
size: once
J: TRBJ2-7
D: TRBD1
CDR3: CASSPDRGGEQYF
DNA: TGTGCCAGCAGCCCAGACAGGGGTGGCGAGCAGTACTTC

V: TRBV7-2
size: -
J: TRBJ2-3
D: -
CDR3: CASSSSTRGTDTQYF
DNA: TGTGCCAGCAGCTCCTCAACGCGAGGCACAGATACGCAGTATTTT

V: TRBV9
size: -
J: TRBJ2-3
D: TRBD2
CDR3: CASSVEAGGPGWGTDTQYF
DNA: TGTGCCAGCAGCGTAGAGGCGGGAGGGCCGGGTTGGGGCACAGATACGCAGTATTTT

V: TRBV7-2
size: -
J: TRBJ2-2
D: TRBD2
CDR3: CASSPRTGGTGELFF
DNA: TGTGCCAGCAGCCCGCGGACGGGGGGCACCGGGGAGCTGTTTTTT

V: TRBV28
size: -
J: TRBJ2-7
D: -
CDR3: CASRPGPTYEQYF
DNA: TGTGCCAGCAGGCCGGGACCGACCTACGAGCAGTACTTC

V: TRBV30
size: -
J: TRBJ1-6
D: -
CDR3: CAWTGGGGSPLHF
DNA: TGTGCCTGGACCGGGGGGGGCGGATCACCCCTCCACTTT

V: TRBV5-1
size: few
J: TRBJ2-1
D: TRBD2
CDR3: CASSLSSGGAKNEQFF
DNA: TGCGCCAGCAGCTTGTCTAGCGGGGGGGCGAAGAATGAGCAGTTCTTC

V: TRBV27
size: -
J: TRBJ1-1
D: -
CDR3: CASSLLGAKAFF
DNA: TGTGCCAGCAGTTTGTTGGGGGCAAAAGCTTTCTTT